This T cell receptor beta chain was profiled in a study of T cells in Graves' hyperthyroidism and ophthalmopathy. Concerning this clonotype: Possible read error: a much larger clone is one base away.

The CDR3 is 15 residues long. Germline values: CDR1 MNHEY, CDR2 SMNVEV (reference sequence). Amplification yielded TCR beta CDR3 regions, with RNA transcripts as the source. TCR CDR3 underwent first-round RT-PCR with the HTBI primer set. TCRdb called the multiplex PCR reads again in MiXCR, with one record for every CDR3 protein. This table holds over 250,000 distinct CDR3 sequences, roughly an eighth found once. The chain recombines TRBV27 with TRBJ2-3; maybe TRBD2 (6 bases). The sequence derives from a woman aged 40-49 years with Graves' ophthalmopathy. Sequenced input: blood. The CDR3 DNA is TGTGCCAGCAGTTTATGGAGCACTAGCACAGATATGCAGTATTTT. This translates into CASSLWSTSTDMQYF.